The source of this T cell receptor (beta chain) is a study of T cell responses to AZD1222 COVID-19 vaccine. Measured with immunoSEQ multiplex PCR; TCRdb has only the in-frame clones, and not every one. The data contain about 180,000 clones, 88% of them singletons. V was pared by 7 bases and J by 6 bases, with 18 bases between. The V gene's germline CDR1 is SGHAT and CDR2 FQNNGV. This CDR3 is built from 15 residues. This clone was observed a handful of times. The starting material was peripheral blood, obtained 28 days after the second AZD1222 dose. The chain joins TRBV11-2 to TRBJ2-2; D is possibly TRBD1 or TRBD2 (6 bases each). The receptor was derived from an adult who received the AZD1222 COVID-19 vaccine. CDR3 residues: CASTTGAIGAGELFF. CDR3 DNA: TGTGCCAGCACTACGGGGGCAATCGGGGCCGGGGAGCTGTTTTTT.